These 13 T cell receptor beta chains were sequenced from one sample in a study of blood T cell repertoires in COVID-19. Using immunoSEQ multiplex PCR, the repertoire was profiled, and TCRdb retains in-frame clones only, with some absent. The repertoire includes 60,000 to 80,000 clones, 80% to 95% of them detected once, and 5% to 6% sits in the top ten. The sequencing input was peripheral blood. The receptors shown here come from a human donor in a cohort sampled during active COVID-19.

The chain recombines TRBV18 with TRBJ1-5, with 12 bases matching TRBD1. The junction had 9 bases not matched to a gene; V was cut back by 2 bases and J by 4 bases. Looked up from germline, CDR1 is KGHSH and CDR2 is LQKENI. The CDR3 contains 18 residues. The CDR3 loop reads CASSPSTGQGASNQPQHF. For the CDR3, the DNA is TGTGCCAGCTCACCAAGTACGGGACAGGGGGCGTCAAATCAGCCCCAGCATTTT. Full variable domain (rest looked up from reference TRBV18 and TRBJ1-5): NAGVMQNPRHLVRRRGQEARLRCSPMKGHSHVYWYRQLPEEGLKFMVYLQKENIIDESGMPKERFSAEFPKEGPSILRIQQVVRGDSAAYFCASSPSTGQGASNQPQHFGDGTRLSIL.

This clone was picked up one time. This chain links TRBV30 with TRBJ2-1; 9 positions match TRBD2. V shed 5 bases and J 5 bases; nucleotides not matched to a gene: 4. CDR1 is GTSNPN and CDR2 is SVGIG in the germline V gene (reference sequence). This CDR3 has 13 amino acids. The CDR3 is CAWAGLANNEQFF. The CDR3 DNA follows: TGTGCCTGGGCGGGACTAGCTAACAATGAGCAGTTCTTC.

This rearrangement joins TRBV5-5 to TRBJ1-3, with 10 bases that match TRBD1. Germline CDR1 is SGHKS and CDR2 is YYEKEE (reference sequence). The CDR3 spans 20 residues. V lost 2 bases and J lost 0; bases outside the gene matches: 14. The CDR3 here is CASSFRDRGPTPSSGNTIYF. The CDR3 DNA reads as TGTGCCAGCAGCTTCCGGGACAGGGGACCTACCCCAAGCTCTGGAAACACCATATATTTT.

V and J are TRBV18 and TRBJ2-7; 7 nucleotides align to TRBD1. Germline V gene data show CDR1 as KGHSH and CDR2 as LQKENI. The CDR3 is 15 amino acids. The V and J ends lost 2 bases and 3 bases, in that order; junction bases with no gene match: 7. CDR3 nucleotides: TGTGCCAGCTCACCAGGGGCAGGGGGTAGCTACGAGCAGTACTTC. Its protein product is CASSPGAGGSYEQYF.

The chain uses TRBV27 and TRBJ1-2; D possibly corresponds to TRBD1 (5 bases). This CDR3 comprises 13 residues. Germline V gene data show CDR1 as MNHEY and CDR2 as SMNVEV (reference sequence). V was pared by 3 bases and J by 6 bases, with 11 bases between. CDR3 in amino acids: CASSFRGRDGYTF. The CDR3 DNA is TGTGCCAGCAGTTTTCGGGGGAGGGATGGCTACACCTTC.

The CDR3 sequence: CAINPTTGLGNTIYF. In nucleotides, the CDR3 is TGTGCCATCAATCCGACGACAGGACTTGGAAACACCATATATTTT. The chain has TRBV10-3 and TRBJ1-3, with D tentatively TRBD1 (6 bases). Trimming took off 7 bases at V and 3 bases at J, with 16 bases between the two ends. CDR3 length equals 15 residues. In germline, CDR1 is ENHRY, CDR2 SYGVKD.

CDR3 bases: TGTGCCAGCAGCCCACTTAGCGGGGGGGTTTTCGGGCAGTACTTC. Translated, it gives CASSPLSGGVFGQYF. The chain recombines TRBV11-2 with TRBJ2-7; 11 nucleotides match TRBD2. This CDR3 has 15 amino acids. V was clipped by 5 bases and J by 9 bases; unmatched bases: 12. CDR1 and CDR2 (germline): SGHAT, FQNNGV.

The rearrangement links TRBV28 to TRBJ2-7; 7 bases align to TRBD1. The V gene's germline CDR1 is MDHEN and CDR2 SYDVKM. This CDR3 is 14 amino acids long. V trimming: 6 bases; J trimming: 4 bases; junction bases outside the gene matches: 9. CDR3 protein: CASRPPGQTYEQYF. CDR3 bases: TGTGCCAGCAGGCCTCCGGGACAGACATACGAGCAGTACTTC.

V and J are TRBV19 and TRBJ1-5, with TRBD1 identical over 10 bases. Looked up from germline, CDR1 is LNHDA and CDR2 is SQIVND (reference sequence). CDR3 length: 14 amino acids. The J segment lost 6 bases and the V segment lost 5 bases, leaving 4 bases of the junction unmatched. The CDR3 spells CASSDRDRGQPQHF. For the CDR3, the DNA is TGTGCCAGTAGTGACAGGGACAGGGGTCAGCCCCAGCATTTT.

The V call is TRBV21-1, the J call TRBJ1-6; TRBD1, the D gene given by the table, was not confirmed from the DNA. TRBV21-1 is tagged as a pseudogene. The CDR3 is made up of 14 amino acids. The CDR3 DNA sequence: TGTGCCAGCACTCTCGGGACAGGAGATTCACCCCTCCACTTT. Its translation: CASTLGTGDSPLHF.

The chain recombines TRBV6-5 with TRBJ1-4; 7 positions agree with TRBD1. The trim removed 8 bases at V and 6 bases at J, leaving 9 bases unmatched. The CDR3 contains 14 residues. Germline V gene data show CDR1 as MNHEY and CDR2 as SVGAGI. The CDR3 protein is CASLAGTVYEKLFF. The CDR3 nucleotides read TGTGCCAGCCTGGCCGGGACAGTCTATGAAAAACTGTTTTTT.

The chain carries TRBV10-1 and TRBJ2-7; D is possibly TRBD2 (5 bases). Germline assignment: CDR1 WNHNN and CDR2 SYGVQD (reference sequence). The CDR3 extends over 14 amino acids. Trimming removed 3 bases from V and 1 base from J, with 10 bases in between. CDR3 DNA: TGCGCCAGCAGTGAAAGGACTGAATCCTACGAGCAGTACTTC. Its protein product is CASSERTESYEQYF.

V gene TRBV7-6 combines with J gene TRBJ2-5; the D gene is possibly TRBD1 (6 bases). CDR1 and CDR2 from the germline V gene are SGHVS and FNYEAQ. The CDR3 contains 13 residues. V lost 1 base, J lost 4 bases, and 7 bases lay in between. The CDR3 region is CASSLGRGETQYF. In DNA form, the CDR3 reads TGTGCCAGCAGCTTAGGCAGGGGAGAGACCCAGTACTTC.